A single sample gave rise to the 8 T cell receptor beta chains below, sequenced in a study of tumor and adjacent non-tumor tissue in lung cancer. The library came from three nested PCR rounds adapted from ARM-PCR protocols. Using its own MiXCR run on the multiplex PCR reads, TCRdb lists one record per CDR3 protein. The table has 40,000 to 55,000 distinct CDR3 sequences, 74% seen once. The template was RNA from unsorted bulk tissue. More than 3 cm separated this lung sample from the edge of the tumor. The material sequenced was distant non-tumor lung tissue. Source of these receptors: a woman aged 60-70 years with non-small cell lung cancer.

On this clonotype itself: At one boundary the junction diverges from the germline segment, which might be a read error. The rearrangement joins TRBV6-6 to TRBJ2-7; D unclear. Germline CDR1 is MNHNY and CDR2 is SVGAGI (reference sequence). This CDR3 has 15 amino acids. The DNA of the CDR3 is TGCGCCAGCAGATTAACAGTGGGCGCGCCCTACGAGCAGTACTTC. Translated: CASRLTVGAPYEQYF.

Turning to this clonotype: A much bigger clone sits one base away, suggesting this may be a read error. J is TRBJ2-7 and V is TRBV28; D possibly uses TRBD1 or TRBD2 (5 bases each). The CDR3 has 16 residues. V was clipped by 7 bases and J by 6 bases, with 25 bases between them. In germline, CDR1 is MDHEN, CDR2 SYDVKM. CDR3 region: CASNGALTSDYCEQYF. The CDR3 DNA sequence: TGTGCCAGCAACGGGGCGTTAACATCAGATTACTGCGAGCAGTACTTC.

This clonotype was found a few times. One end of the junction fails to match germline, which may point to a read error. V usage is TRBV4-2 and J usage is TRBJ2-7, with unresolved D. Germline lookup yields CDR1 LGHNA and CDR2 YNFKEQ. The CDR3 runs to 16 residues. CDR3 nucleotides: TGTGCCAGCAGCCAAGATTCATCCCAGGACGGCTACGAGCAGTATTTC. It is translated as CASSQDSSQDGYEQYF.

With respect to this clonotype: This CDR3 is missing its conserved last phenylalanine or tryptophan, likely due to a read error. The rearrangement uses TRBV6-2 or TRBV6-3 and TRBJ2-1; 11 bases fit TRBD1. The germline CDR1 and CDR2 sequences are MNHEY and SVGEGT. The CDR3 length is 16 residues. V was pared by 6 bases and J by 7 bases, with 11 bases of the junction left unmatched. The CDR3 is CASRPPTGTGGNEQFV. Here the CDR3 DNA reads TGTGCCAGCAGGCCTCCCACCGGGACAGGGGGGAATGAGCAGTTCGTT.

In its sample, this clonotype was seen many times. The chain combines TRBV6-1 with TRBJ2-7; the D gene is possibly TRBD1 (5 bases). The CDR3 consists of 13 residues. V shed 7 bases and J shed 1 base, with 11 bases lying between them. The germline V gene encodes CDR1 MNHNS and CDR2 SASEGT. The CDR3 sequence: CASIRHRSYEQYF. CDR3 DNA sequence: TGTGCCAGCATCCGCCACAGGTCCTACGAGCAGTACTTC.

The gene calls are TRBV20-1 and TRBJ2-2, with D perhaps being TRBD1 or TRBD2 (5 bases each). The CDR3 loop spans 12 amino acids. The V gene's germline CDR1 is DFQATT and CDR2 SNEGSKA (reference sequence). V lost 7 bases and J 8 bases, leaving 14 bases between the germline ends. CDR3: CSVSGGTGELFF. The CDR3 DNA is TGCAGTGTTAGTGGGGGTACAGGGGAGCTGTTTTTT.

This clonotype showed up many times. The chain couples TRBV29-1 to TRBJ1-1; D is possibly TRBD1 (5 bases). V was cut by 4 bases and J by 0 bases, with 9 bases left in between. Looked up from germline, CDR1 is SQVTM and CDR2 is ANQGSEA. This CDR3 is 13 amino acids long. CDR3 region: CSVVGHLNTEAFF. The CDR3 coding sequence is TGCAGCGTTGTCGGACACTTGAACACTGAAGCTTTCTTT.

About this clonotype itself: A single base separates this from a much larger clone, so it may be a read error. The CDR3 DNA sequence: TGTGCCAGCAGCTTAGTCTACGGGGGAAGATATGGCTACACCTTC. This translates into CASSLVYGGRYGYTF. The V call is TRBV11-2, the J call TRBJ1-2; perhaps TRBD1 as D (5 bases). This CDR3 contains 15 residues. V dropped 1 base and J dropped 5 bases, with 14 bases sitting between them. CDR1 is SGHAT, CDR2 FQNNGV, per germline. The variable domain in full, with the rest retrieved from reference TRBV11-2 and TRBJ1-2, is EAGVAQSPRYKIIEKRQSVAFWCNPISGHATLYWYQQILGQGPKLLIQFQNNGVVDDSQLPKDRFSAERLKGVDSTLKIQPAKLEDSAVYLCASSLVYGGRYGYTFGSGTRLTVV.